This passage covers 10 T cell receptor beta chains from one sample sequenced in a study of T-cell reconstitution after alpha-beta-depleted transplantation in children. A TCRbeta library incorporating unique molecular identifiers was prepared. TCRdb fed the PCR reads into MiXCR, producing one record per CDR3 protein. The data show just over 950,000 distinct CDR3 sequences, under 30% seen once. Sequencing was performed on PBMCs, mostly from graft donor cells, taken 360 days after TCRalphabeta/CD19-depleted stem cell transplant. The receptor set was obtained from a boy less than two years old who had a stem cell transplant for SCID, so the T cells may come from the graft donor.

The chain joins TRBV7-9 to TRBJ1-4; 7 bases agree with TRBD1. The CDR3 length is 18 residues. With 5 bases clipped from V and 7 bases from J, the junction kept 19 bases outside the gene matches. Looked up from germline, CDR1 is SEHNR and CDR2 is FQNEAQ (reference sequence). CDR3 amino acids: CASSPSLLLQGPLEKLFF. CDR3 bases: TGTGCCAGCAGCCCGTCCCTCCTCCTACAGGGGCCGCTTGAAAAACTGTTTTTT.

V gene TRBV2 combines with J gene TRBJ2-2; D gene uncertain. CDR3 length: 13 residues. Deletions cut 4 bases from V and 3 bases from J, with 6 bases between. Germline loops: CDR1 SNHLY, CDR2 FYNNEI. The CDR3 loop reads CASSVTHTGELFF. The CDR3, as DNA: TGTGCCAGCAGTGTCACTCACACCGGGGAGCTGTTTTTT.

The sample holds many counts of this clonotype. V gene TRBV3-1 combines with J gene TRBJ2-1, with a possible D match to TRBD2 (5 bases). V gave up 4 bases and J gave up 2 bases, with 6 bases separating them. This CDR3 contains 13 residues. Germline V gene sequence: CDR1 LGHDT, CDR2 YNNKEL (reference sequence). DNA for the CDR3: TGTGCCAGCAGCCCACTAGCCTACAATGAGCAGTTCTTC. This gives the protein CASSPLAYNEQFF.

This clonotype has a handful of counts. The rearrangement links TRBV4-1 to TRBJ1-5, with 8 bases matching TRBD1. Trimming removed 4 bases from V and 6 bases from J; junction bases left unmatched: 2. Germline V CDR1 and CDR2: MGHRA, YSYEKL. The CDR3 sequence is 13 residues long. CDR3 DNA sequence: TGCGCCAGCAGCCGGACAGGGTTTCAGCCCCAGCATTTT. It yields the protein CASSRTGFQPQHF.

This clonotype was found once. The chain is built from TRBV29-1 and TRBJ1-1; no clear D gene. The germline V and J ends were trimmed by 2 bases and 4 bases, with 8 bases remaining between them. Germline V gives CDR1 SQVTM, CDR2 ANQGSEA. This CDR3 is built from 12 residues. CDR3 sequence reads: CSVETQPTEAFF. CDR3 bases: TGCAGCGTTGAAACGCAGCCCACTGAAGCTTTCTTT. The variable domain in full, with the rest retrieved from reference TRBV29-1 and TRBJ1-1, is SAVISQKPSRDICQRGTSLTIQCQVDSQVTMMFWYRQQPGQSLTLIATANQGSEATYESGFVIDKFPISRPNLTFSTLTVSNMSPEDSSIYLCSVETQPTEAFFGQGTRLTVV.

The rearrangement links TRBV29-1 to TRBJ2-2, with D possibly being TRBD1 (6 bases). Germline V gene lookup returns CDR1 SQVTM and CDR2 ANQGSEA. The CDR3 spans 15 residues. The V and J ends lost 6 bases and 5 bases respectively, with 19 bases between them. The CDR3 DNA is TGCAGCGTCACTTTGGGGGCTTGGGGAACCGGGGAGCTGTTTTTT. This translates into CSVTLGAWGTGELFF.

The V and J genes are TRBV7-2 and TRBJ2-5, with TRBD2 matching 14 bases. The V and J ends lost 4 bases and 4 bases, in that order; junction bases with no gene match: 8. The CDR3 runs 17 residues. The germline V gene has CDR1 SGHTA and CDR2 FQGNSA. CDR3 sequence (DNA): TGTGCCAGCAGCTCACAGACTAGCGGGGGGGCGAGAGAGACCCAGTACTTC. It codes for CASSSQTSGGARETQYF. Filled out from reference TRBV7-2 and TRBJ2-5, the complete variable domain reads GAGVSQSPSNKVTEKGKDVELRCDPISGHTALYWYRQSLGQGLEFLIYFQGNSAPDKSGLPSDRFSAERTGGSVSTLTIQRTQQEDSAVYLCASSSQTSGGARETQYFGPGTRLLVL.

The J gene is TRBJ1-4, the V gene TRBV5-1; D is ambiguous. V gave up 0 bases and J gave up 14 bases, with 8 bases separating them. Germline V gene data show CDR1 as SGHRS and CDR2 as YFSETQ. This CDR3 spans 11 amino acids. CDR3 loop: CASSLDGRLFF. The CDR3 DNA sequence: TGCGCCAGCAGCTTGGATGGAAGGCTGTTTTTT.

This clonotype was seen only a few times. This chain links TRBV27 with TRBJ2-7; D remains unclear. The CDR3 is 15 amino acids. Germline CDR1 and CDR2: MNHEY and SMNVEV (reference sequence). The V end lost 6 bases, the J end lost 2 bases, and 17 bases lay between the germline ends. The CDR3 DNA follows: TGTGCCAGCAGACCCCTTACAAGGCCAACCTACGAGCAGTACTTC. This codes for CASRPLTRPTYEQYF.

This chain connects TRBV9 to TRBJ2-5, with D possibly TRBD1 on 6 matching bases. The CDR3 is 14 amino acids. Trimming pared 0 bases from V and 2 bases from J, leaving 8 bases between. Germline V lookup: CDR1 SGDLS, CDR2 YYNGEE. This CDR3 is CASSVGGQQETQYF. The CDR3 region has the DNA TGTGCCAGCAGCGTAGGCGGACAGCAAGAGACCCAGTACTTC.